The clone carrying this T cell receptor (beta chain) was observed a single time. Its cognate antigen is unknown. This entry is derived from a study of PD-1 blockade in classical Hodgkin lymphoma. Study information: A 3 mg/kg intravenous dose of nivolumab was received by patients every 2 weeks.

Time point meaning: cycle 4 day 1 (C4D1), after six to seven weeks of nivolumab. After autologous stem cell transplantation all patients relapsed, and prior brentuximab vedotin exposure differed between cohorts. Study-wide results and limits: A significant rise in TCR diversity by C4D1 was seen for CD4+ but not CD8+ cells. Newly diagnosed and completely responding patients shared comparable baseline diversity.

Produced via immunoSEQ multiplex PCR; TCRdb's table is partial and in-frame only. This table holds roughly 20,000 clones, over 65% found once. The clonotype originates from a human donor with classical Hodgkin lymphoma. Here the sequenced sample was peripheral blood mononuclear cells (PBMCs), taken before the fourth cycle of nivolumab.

The DNA for the CDR3 is TGTGCCAGCAGTTGGGGAAACGGGGAGCTGTTTTTT. Its translation: CASSWGNGELFF. J is TRBJ2-2 and V is TRBV6-6; no clear D. CDR1 and CDR2 (germline): MNHNY, SVGAGI (reference sequence). The CDR3 totals 12 residues. V was cut by 4 bases and J by 7 bases, with 7 bases left in between.